This record concerns one T cell receptor beta chain sequence. Its antigen is unknown. Base quality data are lacking; no much larger clone is found one base away. The same CDR3 can be traced to other DNA sequences in this sample. The CDR3 numbers 14 residues from cysteine through phenylalanine. The read is trimmed to its CDR3 DNA, 42 bases read in frame from base 1. Cut back by 4 bases and 0 bases, the V and J ends lie 6 bases apart. From the germline V gene (reference sequence), CDR1 is MNHEY and CDR2 is SMNVEV. This record comes from a study of shared clonotypes between healthy human individuals (dated by TCRdb to the early 2020s). Background on the whole study: The cohort comprised two women and a few men aged 18 to 49 years. Leukapheresis yielded between about 0.85 and 10 billion PBMCs per donor. For each donor, CD4 naive and CD4 memory were each run on three plates, CD8 naive on two plates, and CD8 memory on one plate. To estimate repertoire size and how much clonotypes are shared between individuals, the study performed deep sequencing of blood TCR repertoires from a few healthy adults. Libraries were prepared and TCR repertoires were sequenced by different laboratories using diverse techniques, in order to increase sequencing depth and limit assay-specific biases. The investigation overall reported the following: Because the study included a small number of donors, the genetic and exposure-history diversity represented was limited. Across a handful of donors, approximately 5% of naive CD4, around 3.5% of naive CD8, approximately 2.5% of memory CD4, and 0.4% of memory CD8 clonotypes were shared. Pairwise subsampling indicated that sequencing depth was expected to affect the degree of clonotype sharing among donors. Compared with non-shared clonotypes, clonotypes shared by all four sorted-subset donors had higher generation probabilities. Estimated clonotype richness was generally larger for naive than for memory subsets. Incomplete sequencing was indicated by rarefaction of sorted-subset datasets, despite the large sequencing depth. Only blood was sampled, and tissue TCR repertoires likely differ from those in blood.

Donors were healthy HIV-negative adults with no recently reported acute infections or vaccinations. Every donor was a Caucasian adult residing in Nashville, Tennessee, USA. CD4+ T cells were enriched by magnetic negative selection; naive cells were then positively selected on CD45RA, and the negative fraction formed the memory subset. Blood was obtained by leukapheresis, after which PBMCs were separated by Ficoll-Histopaque density gradient centrifugation and cryopreserved in liquid nitrogen vapor phase. Analytical flow cytometry was used to check the purity and quantity of every magnetically sorted T cell population. Genomic DNA was isolated from each sorted fraction and quantified by UV absorbance on a Nanodrop 2000c. Using the deep immunoSEQ assay, TCR CDR3 regions were amplified from genomic DNA by multiplex PCR. For each cell subset, the extracted genomic DNA was distributed evenly across all wells of several immunoSEQ 96-well plates, and each plate served as one replicate. Each replicate PCR for sorted subsets received about 200 ng genomic DNA, equal to 30,000 or so T cell genomes. Purified libraries were quantified with a Qubit 3.0 fluorometer, sized on a Bioanalyzer 2100, and re-quantified with the KAPA Library Quantification kit. Each immunoSEQ 96-well plate was sequenced on its own single-read 150-cycle Illumina NextSeq 550 flow cell. The original pipeline was this. Because the immunoSEQ output held only junctional sequences and lacked quality scores, the filtering could not match the filtering applied to full-length reads. To assign V/J genes and CDR3, sequences were annotated against IMGT germline references using PyIR, a Python wrapper for IgBLAST v1.9. Any read was removed if the V/J assignment was weak (E-value above 1e-6), the CDR3 was missing, or the read contained stop codons, out-of-frame junctions, or ambiguous translated residues. V3J clonotypes were defined by identical inferred V gene, J gene, and CDR3 amino acid sequence. Percentage overlap between repertoires was calculated by dividing the number of shared unique clonotypes by the size of the smaller repertoire. Repertoire richness was assessed with RTK rarefaction, the Chao1 estimator, and Recon v2.1 estimates of unobserved clonotypes. Generation probabilities for all TCRbeta clonotypes obtained by the gDNA method from a handful of donors were computed using OLGA. In TCRdb, the immuneACCESS table is reduced to in-frame sequences with V and J assigned. These tables do not hold every clone; where another copy was compared, an unresolved V gene accounts for under half, and the others remain unexplained. V and J calls and clone size are copied from that table; D and trimming were computed from the DNA. The sample yields roughly 1.5 million clones; 95% to 99% were counted once. 0.45% of the sample belongs to the ten largest clones.

The rearranged chain carries TRBV27 and TRBJ2-2; a confident D gene designation cannot be given. The sequenced material came from naive CD4+ T cells sorted from blood. The cell subset or site label, as the study defines it: CD45RA+ positively selected. The TCR sequence derives from a man between 25 and 39 years old in good health. The nucleotides are TGTGCCAGCAGTTCCCCACCGAACACCGGGGAGCTGTTTTTT. This gives the protein CASSSPPNTGELFF.